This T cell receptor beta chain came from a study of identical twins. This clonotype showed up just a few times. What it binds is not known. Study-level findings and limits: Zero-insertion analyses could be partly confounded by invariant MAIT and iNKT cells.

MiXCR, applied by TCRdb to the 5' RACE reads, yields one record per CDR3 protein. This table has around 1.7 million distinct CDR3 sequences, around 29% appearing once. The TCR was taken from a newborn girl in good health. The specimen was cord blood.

The CDR3: CASSLYKVEQFF. The CDR3 nucleotides read TGTGCCAGCAGCTTGTATAAGGTTGAGCAGTTCTTC. The chain has TRBV7-9 and TRBJ2-1; D is unresolved. Germline CDR1 and CDR2: SEHNR and FQNEAQ (reference sequence). The CDR3 is 12 residues long. V was clipped by 3 bases and J by 9 bases, with 9 bases between them. The full variable domain, with the rest looked up from reference TRBV7-9 and TRBJ2-1, is DTGVSQNPRHKITKRGQNVTFRCDPISEHNRLYWYRQTLGQGPEFLTYFQNEAQLEKSRLLSDRFSAERPKGSFSTLEIQRTEQGDSAMYLCASSLYKVEQFFGPGTRLTVL.